These 18 T cell receptor beta chains were all obtained from the same sample, sequenced in a study of a mutant IDH1 vaccine in newly diagnosed glioma. The time point denotes: week 35, safety follow-up. The content of each vaccine dose was 300 ug of mutant IDH1 20-mer peptide, and topical imiquimod accompanied it. Their recognized antigens are unknown. Some clones are missing from TCRdb's copy, which holds only in-frame ones; the method was immunoSEQ multiplex PCR. Of more than 45,000 clones in the sample, around 90% were seen once. The sequencing here drew on PBMCs, taken from a glioma patient whose treatment included an IDH1 peptide vaccine. The receptors were sampled from a woman aged 40-49 years with glioma.

This clone was picked up one time. The chain is built from TRBV25-1 and TRBJ2-1; D could derive from TRBD1 or TRBD2 (6 bases each). The V gene lost 7 bases and the J gene lost 2 bases, with 15 bases spanning the gap. The germline gives CDR1 MGHDK, CDR2 SYGVNS. This CDR3 comprises 15 residues. The DNA for the CDR3 is TGTGCCAGCACCGTATGGGGGGCGACCTACAATGAGCAGTTCTTC. This translates into CASTVWGATYNEQFF.

The chain joins TRBV19 to TRBJ2-7; 9 positions agree with TRBD2. The CDR3 sequence is 15 residues long. Per germline, CDR1 LNHDA and CDR2 SQIVND (reference sequence). J gave up 7 bases and V 6 bases, and 13 bases lay outside the gene matches. The CDR3 sequence is CASRTSGLIYEEQYF. CDR3 bases: TGTGCCAGTAGGACTAGCGGCCTGATCTACGAAGAGCAGTACTTC. Full variable domain (remainder filled in from reference TRBV19 and TRBJ2-7): DGGITQSPKYLFRKEGQNVTLSCEQNLNHDAMYWYRQDPGQGLRLIYYSQIVNDFQKGDIAEGYSVSREKKESFPLTVTSAQKNPTAFYLCASRTSGLIYEEQYFGPGTRLTVT.

Here the CDR3 reads CASSYGDSDNEKLFF. CDR3 sequence (DNA): TGTGCCAGCAGCTACGGGGACAGCGATAATGAAAAACTGTTTTTT. The chain employs TRBV4-2 and TRBJ1-4; 7 positions match TRBD1. Per the germline V gene, CDR1 is LGHNA and CDR2 is YNFKEQ. Unmatched junction bases numbered 7, after V lost 5 bases and J lost 4 bases. The CDR3 has 15 residues.

This chain joins TRBV5-1 and TRBJ2-5, with D possibly being TRBD1 or TRBD2 (6 bases each). Per the germline V gene, CDR1 is SGHRS and CDR2 is YFSETQ. V lost 4 bases, J lost 4 bases, and 14 bases lay in between. The CDR3 covers 14 residues. CDR3 sequence (DNA): TGCGCCAGCAGCGCGGGACAAGTACTAGAGACCCAGTACTTC. It yields the protein CASSAGQVLETQYF.

This chain links TRBV5-8 with TRBJ1-2; D call uncertain. This CDR3 has 12 amino acids. V lost 1 base and J 6 bases, leaving 7 bases between the germline ends. Germline V gives CDR1 SGHTS, CDR2 YDEGEE. The CDR3, as DNA: TGTGCCAGCAGCTTGAACGAGGATGGCTACACCTTC. Its translation is CASSLNEDGYTF.

This clone was seen only a few times. The genes are TRBV7-9 and TRBJ2-2; D is uncertain. The CDR3 has 15 residues. Trimming left V 3 bases short and J 7 bases short, with 15 bases between. Per the germline V gene, CDR1 is SEHNR and CDR2 is FQNEAQ (reference sequence). The CDR3 DNA reads TGTGCCAGCAGCTTCTATAGTTGGCGAAACGGGGAGCTGTTTTTT. Its protein is CASSFYSWRNGELFF.

This chain links TRBV6-5 with TRBJ1-1; 7 positions match TRBD1. Germline-derived CDR1 and CDR2 are MNHEY and SVGAGI. V gave up 6 bases and J gave up 0 bases; unmatched junction bases: 4. The CDR3 sequence is 14 residues long. Here the CDR3 DNA reads TGTGCCAGCAGCCCACAGGGGTTGAACACTGAAGCTTTCTTT. Protein sequence: CASSPQGLNTEAFF.

The rearrangement links TRBV2 to TRBJ2-7; the D is unclear. The germline V gene encodes CDR1 SNHLY and CDR2 FYNNEI. The CDR3 is 12 residues long. The V end lost 6 bases, the J end lost 4 bases, and 10 bases lay between the germline ends. The CDR3 DNA is TGTGCCAGCAGATCCCCCAGTTACGAGCAGTACTTC. Its protein product is CASRSPSYEQYF. Supplemented by reference TRBV2 and TRBJ2-7, the full variable domain reads EPEVTQTPSHQVTQMGQEVILRCVPISNHLYFYWYRQILGQKVEFLVSFYNNEISEKSEIFDDQFSVERPDGSNFTLKIRSTKLEDSAMYFCASRSPSYEQYFGPGTRLTVT.

The V call is TRBV7-9, the J call TRBJ2-3; D might be TRBD1 (5 bases). CDR3 length: 15 residues. Trimming took off 4 bases at V and 6 bases at J, with 17 bases between the two ends. Germline CDR1 SEHNR, CDR2 FQNEAQ (reference sequence). The CDR3: CASSSGTPAGDTQYF. Written as DNA, the CDR3 is TGTGCCAGCAGCTCCGGAACCCCGGCAGGGGATACGCAGTATTTT.

The chain couples TRBV9 to TRBJ1-6; 8 bases are shared with TRBD1. CDR1 is SGDLS, CDR2 YYNGEE, per germline. The CDR3 loop spans 15 amino acids. V lost 4 bases and J lost 10; bases outside the gene matches: 10. DNA for the CDR3: TGTGCCAGCAGCCCCCACGGACAGGGAAGCTCACCCCTCCACTTT. Translated: CASSPHGQGSSPLHF.

The rearrangement uses TRBV11-2 and TRBJ1-2, with 7 bases lining up with TRBD1. Germline CDR1 and CDR2: SGHAT and FQNNGV. The CDR3 is 15 residues long. With 1 base clipped from V and 6 bases from J, the junction kept 8 bases outside the gene matches. For the CDR3, the DNA is TGTGCCAGCAGCTTAGTAATGGCAGGGGGAGATGGCTACACCTTC. Protein sequence: CASSLVMAGGDGYTF. The full variable domain, rest sourced from reference TRBV11-2 and TRBJ1-2, is EAGVAQSPRYKIIEKRQSVAFWCNPISGHATLYWYQQILGQGPKLLIQFQNNGVVDDSQLPKDRFSAERLKGVDSTLKIQPAKLEDSAVYLCASSLVMAGGDGYTFGSGTRLTVV.

The V and J genes are TRBV29-1 and TRBJ2-3; unclear D gene. Trimming shortened V by 4 bases and J by 2 bases, and 7 bases separated the two germline ends. The CDR3 runs 12 residues. The germline gives CDR1 SQVTM, CDR2 ANQGSEA. The CDR3 protein is CSVVELTDTQYF. CDR3 bases: TGCAGCGTTGTTGAACTCACAGATACGCAGTATTTT.

V is TRBV14 and J is TRBJ2-7; D possibly corresponds to TRBD1 (6 bases). This CDR3 has 15 residues. CDR1 and CDR2 from the germline V gene are SGHDN and FVKESK. Trimming took 4 bases from V and 4 from J, leaving 17 bases between them. The CDR3 nucleotides are TGTGCCAGCAGCCGAACGCAGGGGCAAGCTTACGAGCAGTACTTC. Its protein product is CASSRTQGQAYEQYF.

The chain combines TRBV11-1 with TRBJ1-5; 8 bases fit TRBD1. After removal of 5 bases from V and 4 bases from J, the junction contained 7 bases not matched to a gene. CDR1 is SGHAT and CDR2 is FQDESV in the germline V gene (reference sequence). The CDR3 is 15 residues long. The DNA for the CDR3 is TGTGCCAGCAGCGAATCGGACAGGGAAAATCAGCCCCAGCATTTT. Protein product: CASSESDRENQPQHF.

The rearrangement uses TRBV28 and TRBJ1-1; D is uncertain. The V gene's germline CDR1 is MDHEN and CDR2 SYDVKM. V dropped 5 bases and J dropped 11 bases, with 9 bases sitting between them. The CDR3 totals 10 residues. In DNA, the CDR3 is TGTGCCAGCAGTCAAAACTCGGCTTTCTTT. This codes for CASSQNSAFF.

This sequence joins TRBV14 and TRBJ2-7, with D perhaps matching TRBD1 or TRBD2 (5 bases each). The CDR3 is 16 residues long. The V end lost 1 base, the J end lost 0 bases, and 13 bases lay between the germline ends. The germline CDR1 and CDR2 sequences are SGHDN and FVKESK. Here the CDR3 DNA reads TGTGCCAGCAGCCAAGTCCGGGACGGGAACTCCTACGAGCAGTACTTC. It encodes CASSQVRDGNSYEQYF.

This chain uses TRBV6-6 with TRBJ2-7; 7 nucleotides agree with TRBD2. V shed 6 bases and J 6 bases; nucleotides not matched to a gene: 11. The CDR3 runs to 14 residues. CDR1 MNHNY and CDR2 SVGAGI come from the germline V gene (reference sequence). This CDR3 is CASSPGLVRGEQYF. Here the CDR3 DNA reads TGTGCCAGCAGCCCCGGACTAGTGAGGGGCGAGCAGTACTTC.

The rearrangement joins TRBV28 to TRBJ2-7; the match to TRBD2 covers 10 bases. The trim removed 5 bases at V and 0 bases at J, leaving 4 bases unmatched. The length of the CDR3 is 15 residues. Germline values: CDR1 MDHEN, CDR2 SYDVKM. The CDR3 region has the DNA TGTGCCAGCAGTCCTAGCGGGAGTTCCTCCTACGAGCAGTACTTC. This translates into CASSPSGSSSYEQYF. Filled out from reference TRBV28 and TRBJ2-7, the complete variable domain reads DVKVTQSSRYLVKRTGEKVFLECVQDMDHENMFWYRQDPGLGLRLIYFSYDVKMKEKGDIPEGYSVSREKKERFSLILESASTNQTSMYLCASSPSGSSSYEQYFGPGTRLTVT.